Listed below are T cell receptor beta chains from one sample, sequenced in a study of metastatic and nonmetastatic thyroid tumors. TCRdb re-called clones via MiXCR from the PCR reads. The sample includes fewer than 25,000 clones, roughly a fifth seen only once; the top ten take around 26%. The sequencing input was blood. These receptors were collected from a female donor with papillary thyroid cancer or a benign thyroid nodule (not recorded which). Some clones in this sample may be carry-over from other donors' samples. Each CDR3 is given with its conserved first and last residue. D genes are given only for firm matches. A clone size is listed for some rows: how often the clone was seen (once, few, many), or a class if it is expanded.

>TRBJ2-6|.|.|TRBV11-3
TGTGCCAGCAGCTCGGGACCCGTCTCTGGGTCCAACGTCCTGACTTTC
CASSSGPVSGSNVLTF
>TRBJ1-2|many|TRBD1|TRBV29-1
TGCAGCGTTGAAGATCTAAGCAGGGGGCAAGGCTACACCTTC
CSVEDLSRGQGYTF
>TRBJ2-3|many|.|TRBV12-3/TRBV12-4
TGTGCCAGCAGTTTAAGCGGTGCCGATACGCAGTATTTT
CASSLSGADTQYF
>TRBJ1-5|medium-sized|.|TRBV6-1
TGTGCCAGCAGTTTAACTCAGGGTACGCAGCCCCAGCATTTT
CASSLTQGTQPQHF
>TRBJ1-1|many|.|TRBV2
TGTGCCAGCAGTGAAAGATGGGACGGGGGAGGCGACACTGAAGCTTTCTTT
CASSERWDGGGDTEAFF
>TRBJ2-1|many|.|TRBV27
TGTGCCAGCGCTCCAGGGGGGGCCTACAATGAGCAGTTCTTC
CASAPGGAYNEQFF
>TRBJ2-3|many|.|TRBV6-2/TRBV6-3
TGTGCCACCGCGCTTCTGTATACGCAGTATTTT
CATALLYTQYF
>TRBJ1-3|.|.|TRBV5-1
TGCGCCAGCCGCCTCATTCCAGGGTCTGGAAACACCATATATTTT
CASRLIPGSGNTIYF
>TRBJ2-2|many|.|TRBV11-2
TGTGCCAGCAGCTTAGGTCAGGCCGGGGAGCTGTTTTTT
CASSLGQAGELFF
>TRBJ2-7|many|TRBD2|TRBV11-1
TGTGCCAGCAGCTCCTGGACTAGCGGAGCGTCCTACGAGCAGTACTTC
CASSSWTSGASYEQYF
>TRBJ2-7|.|TRBD2|TRBV6-2/TRBV6-3
TGTGCCAGCAGCCCCGCCTTGGGGGGGGGGAACGAGCATTACTTC
CASSPALGGGNEHYF
>TRBJ1-2|many|TRBD1|TRBV7-9
TGTGCCAGCAGCTCGACCTCACAGGGGGACATCTATGGCTACACCTTC
CASSSTSQGDIYGYTF
>TRBJ1-2|many|TRBD1|TRBV7-9
TGTGCCAGCAGCTCGGACAGGGTTGGCTACACCTTC
CASSSDRVGYTF
>TRBJ1-1|many|TRBD1|TRBV7-9
TGTGCCAGCAGCTTCGACAGGGGCCGGGACACTGAAGCTTTCTTT
CASSFDRGRDTEAFF
>TRBJ1-6|few|.|TRBV7-9
TGTGCCAGCAGCGGTAACACTGAATCTTTCTTT
CASSGNTESFF
>TRBJ1-1|many|.|TRBV19
TGTGCCAGTAGTCCTACAGGTCCCGAAGCTTTCTTT
CASSPTGPEAFF